A single sample is the source of the 25 T cell receptor beta chains below, sequenced in a study of shared clonotypes between healthy human individuals. Naive CD8 cells, CD45RO-negative and positively selected for CCR7, excluded terminally differentiated effector memory CD45RA+ cells. The data were produced by immunoSEQ multiplex PCR, yet TCRdb's version contains in-frame clones alone and is incomplete. The sample carries about 2.1 million clones, approximately 94% recorded once. Source material: naive CD8+ T cells from PBMCs. All receptors derive from a young man in good health. Some clones in this sample may be carry-over from other donors' samples.

V usage is TRBV29-1 and J usage is TRBJ2-7, with TRBD1 as a possible D gene (5 bases). In germline, CDR1 is SQVTM, CDR2 ANQGSEA. V was cut by 5 bases and J by 0 bases, with 14 bases left in between. This CDR3 spans 14 amino acids. The CDR3 DNA follows: TGCAGCGTTTTGGACACAAAGATCTCCTACGAGCAGTACTTC. Its protein is CSVLDTKISYEQYF.

The chain carries TRBV28 and TRBJ1-1; TRBD1 matches at 9 bases. The length of the CDR3 is 15 residues. Germline V CDR1 and CDR2: MDHEN, SYDVKM. The ends lost 1 base at V and 6 bases at J; junction bases unmatched: 6. The CDR3 region has the DNA TGTGCCAGCAGTTTATCCGGGACAGGGTGGGCTGAAGCTTTCTTT. It codes for CASSLSGTGWAEAFF.

The CDR3 DNA reads TGTGCCAGCAGATCGACCCCCGCGGGCTCAAACACCGGGGAGCTGTTTTTT. Translation gives CASRSTPAGSNTGELFF. The chain has TRBV7-9 and TRBJ2-2; tentatively, D is TRBD2 (5 bases). The CDR3 is made up of 17 amino acids. Trimming left V 6 bases short and J 2 bases short, with 19 bases between. Germline V gives CDR1 SEHNR, CDR2 FQNEAQ (reference sequence). Supplemented by reference TRBV7-9 and TRBJ2-2, the full variable domain reads DTGVSQNPRHKITKRGQNVTFRCDPISEHNRLYWYRQTLGQGPEFLTYFQNEAQLEKSRLLSDRFSAERPKGSFSTLEIQRTEQGDSAMYLCASRSTPAGSNTGELFFGEGSRLTVL.

Only a few counts were recorded for this clone. Other DNA sequences from this sample encode an identical CDR3 as well. The gene calls are TRBV9 and TRBJ2-7; tentatively, D is TRBD1 (6 bases). Trimming pared 3 bases from V and 0 bases from J, leaving 10 bases between. The V gene's germline CDR1 is SGDLS and CDR2 YYNGEE. The CDR3 consists of 14 residues. This chain's CDR3 is CASSAGQSSYEQYF. The CDR3 nucleotides are TGTGCCAGCAGCGCCGGACAGAGCTCCTACGAGCAGTACTTC. Variable domain in full (rest from reference TRBV9 and TRBJ2-7): DSGVTQTPKHLITATGQRVTLRCSPRSGDLSVYWYQQSLDQGLQFLIQYYNGEERAKGNILERFSAQQFPDLHSELNLSSLELGDSALYFCASSAGQSSYEQYFGPGTRLTVT.

The chain recombines TRBV25-1 with TRBJ2-1, with 7 bases that match TRBD1. Germline values: CDR1 MGHDK, CDR2 SYGVNS. This CDR3 is built from 16 residues. J was trimmed by 3 bases and V by 3 bases; bases with no gene match: 8. CDR3: CASSDYRDSLYNEQFF. The CDR3 nucleotides are TGTGCCAGCAGTGATTACCGGGACAGCCTCTACAATGAGCAGTTCTTC.

V usage is TRBV7-9 and J usage is TRBJ1-3; D is unresolved. V was shortened by 5 bases and J by 2 bases, with 7 bases between the two germline ends. The CDR3 runs 13 residues. The germline CDR1 and CDR2 sequences are SEHNR and FQNEAQ (reference sequence). CDR3 DNA: TGTGCCAGCAGCCAAACTCCTGGAAACACCATATATTTT. Protein product: CASSQTPGNTIYF.

A remark on this clone: This CDR3 is also generated by other DNA sequences in the sample. The chain has TRBV9 and TRBJ2-3; the D is unclear. This CDR3 contains 13 residues. Germline CDR1 is SGDLS and CDR2 is YYNGEE. Trimming cost V 0 bases and J 4 bases, with 6 bases left between them. The DNA of the CDR3 is TGTGCCAGCAGCGTAGGCCTATCAGATACGCAGTATTTT. It translates to CASSVGLSDTQYF. Supplemented by reference TRBV9 and TRBJ2-3, the full variable domain reads DSGVTQTPKHLITATGQRVTLRCSPRSGDLSVYWYQQSLDQGLQFLIQYYNGEERAKGNILERFSAQQFPDLHSELNLSSLELGDSALYFCASSVGLSDTQYFGPGTRLTVL.

This clone was found once. The chain has TRBV27 and TRBJ2-7; the D gene could be TRBD1 or TRBD2 (5 bases each). The CDR3 totals 15 residues. In germline, CDR1 is MNHEY, CDR2 SMNVEV (reference sequence). The V end lost 4 bases, the J end lost 0 bases, and 13 bases lay between the germline ends. The CDR3 here is CASSWGTDFSYEQYF. The CDR3 DNA follows: TGTGCCAGCAGTTGGGGGACGGACTTCTCCTACGAGCAGTACTTC.

The chain combines TRBV14 with TRBJ2-2; no reliable D call. Germline V gene sequence: CDR1 SGHDN, CDR2 FVKESK. This CDR3 region has 14 residues. V was pared by 1 base and J by 3 bases, with 6 bases between. The CDR3 sequence: CASSQGPYTGELFF. The CDR3 nucleotides are TGTGCCAGCAGCCAAGGCCCGTACACCGGGGAGCTGTTTTTT. Combining the CDR3 with reference TRBV14 and TRBJ2-2 gives the whole variable domain EAGVTQFPSHSVIEKGQTVTLRCDPISGHDNLYWYRRVMGKEIKFLLHFVKESKQDESGMPNNRFLAERTGGTYSTLKVQPAELEDSGVYFCASSQGPYTGELFFGEGSRLTVL.

Concerning this clone itself: This same CDR3 is encoded by further DNA sequences in the sample. The chain uses TRBV4-2 and TRBJ1-2; TRBD1 is a possible D gene (6 bases). Germline CDR1 LGHNA, CDR2 YNFKEQ. This CDR3 contains 14 residues. Trimming stripped 0 bases from V and 5 bases from J, with 10 bases between. The CDR3 is CASSQDRGSYGYTF. The CDR3 region has the DNA TGTGCCAGCAGCCAAGATAGGGGGTCATATGGCTACACCTTC.

The CDR3 nucleotides read TGTGCCAGCAGCATTTCCCGAGGGGCGGCCGCTTTCTTT. Amino acids: CASSISRGAAAFF. The V gene is TRBV11-2, the J gene TRBJ1-1, with a tentative D call TRBD1 (5 bases). Germline V lookup: CDR1 SGHAT, CDR2 FQNNGV. V gave up 5 bases and J gave up 11 bases, with 18 bases separating them. The CDR3 covers 13 residues.

Details on this clone: Other DNA sequences within the sample encode an identical CDR3. The chain carries TRBV27 and TRBJ2-1; D not resolved. Trimming took off 6 bases at V and 0 bases at J, with 3 bases between the two ends. This CDR3 comprises 12 residues. Germline V lookup: CDR1 MNHEY, CDR2 SMNVEV (reference sequence). The CDR3 DNA is TGTGCCAGCAGCCCCTCCTACAATGAGCAGTTCTTC. Its translation is CASSPSYNEQFF.

This clone was counted once. DNA of the CDR3: TGTGCCAGTAGCTCGGTAGGTAGCGGGGGGATTAGCTCCTACGAGCAGTACTTC. This sequence encodes CASSSVGSGGISSYEQYF. The rearrangement joins TRBV19 to TRBJ2-7, with 10 bases fitting TRBD2. The CDR3 loop spans 18 amino acids. The V gene's germline CDR1 is LNHDA and CDR2 SQIVND (reference sequence). V lost 6 bases and J lost 0; bases outside the gene matches: 14.

The CDR3 loop is CASSSLAGGTGELFF. The CDR3 DNA sequence: TGTGCCAGCAGTTCACTAGCGGGGGGCACCGGGGAGCTGTTTTTT. The chain is built from TRBV27 and TRBJ2-2, with TRBD2 matching 12 bases. Germline V gives CDR1 MNHEY, CDR2 SMNVEV (reference sequence). The trim removed 4 bases at V and 4 bases at J, leaving 1 base unmatched. This CDR3 comprises 15 residues.

V and J are TRBV9 and TRBJ1-2; tentative D call: TRBD1 (5 bases). The germline V gene encodes CDR1 SGDLS and CDR2 YYNGEE. Trimming took 4 bases from V and 4 from J, leaving 14 bases between them. The CDR3 has 14 amino acids. The CDR3 DNA follows: TGTGCCAGCAGCCCGGTGGGGGGAACCTATGGCTACACCTTC. Its translation is CASSPVGGTYGYTF.

The rearrangement joins TRBV4-1 to TRBJ2-3, with 9 nucleotides matching TRBD1. This CDR3 is built from 14 residues. The germline gives CDR1 MGHRA, CDR2 YSYEKL. V gave up 4 bases and J gave up 3 bases; unmatched junction bases: 2. CDR3 nucleotide sequence: TGCGCCAGCAGCCTGGACAGGGGAACAGATACGCAGTATTTT. Translated, it gives CASSLDRGTDTQYF.

The rearrangement links TRBV13 to TRBJ2-1, with TRBD2 as a possible D gene (5 bases). This CDR3 region has 15 residues. CDR1 and CDR2 (germline): PRHDT, FYEKMQ (reference sequence). V was shortened by 1 base and J by 1 base, with 8 bases between the two germline ends. DNA for the CDR3: TGTGCCAGCAGCTTAGCGGGGATGTCCTACAATGAGCAGTTCTTC. It specifies CASSLAGMSYNEQFF. Variable domain in full (rest from reference TRBV13 and TRBJ2-1): AAGVIQSPRHLIKEKRETATLKCYPIPRHDTVYWYQQGPGQDPQFLISFYEKMQSDKGSIPDRFSAQQFSDYHSELNMSSLELGDSALYFCASSLAGMSYNEQFFGPGTRLTVL.

The chain has TRBV16 and TRBJ1-4, with D perhaps matching TRBD1 (5 bases). The CDR3 extends over 18 amino acids. Germline CDR1 and CDR2: KGHSY and FQNENV. V lost 4 bases and J 7 bases, leaving 25 bases between the germline ends. Here the CDR3 DNA reads TGTGCCAGCAGCCGGCCACGGGACTCTAAAGTGGACGGTGAAAAACTGTTTTTT. Encoded protein: CASSRPRDSKVDGEKLFF.

The chain combines TRBV29-1 with TRBJ2-5; 8 nucleotides match TRBD1. The germline V gene has CDR1 SQVTM and CDR2 ANQGSEA. This CDR3 contains 13 residues. V dropped 7 bases and J dropped 7; count of bases not matched to a gene: 11. CDR3 residues: CSAHRGTLPTQYF. DNA of the CDR3: TGCAGCGCGCACAGGGGGACCCTCCCGACCCAGTACTTC.

V and J are TRBV19 and TRBJ2-7; 8 nucleotides align to TRBD1. The trim removed 4 bases at V and 6 bases at J, leaving 2 bases unmatched. In germline, CDR1 is LNHDA, CDR2 SQIVND (reference sequence). The CDR3 contains 12 residues. The CDR3 DNA reads TGTGCCAGTAGTACGCAGGGGGCCGAGCAGTACTTC. Amino acid sequence: CASSTQGAEQYF.

This chain connects TRBV7-9 to TRBJ2-1; D not resolved. V shed 5 bases and J shed 9 bases, with 17 bases lying between them. Germline loops: CDR1 SEHNR, CDR2 FQNEAQ (reference sequence). The CDR3 runs to 14 residues. This chain's CDR3 is CASSPTVRGSEQFF. CDR3 nucleotide sequence: TGTGCCAGCAGCCCTACAGTGAGAGGTTCTGAGCAGTTCTTC.

Points on this clone: The sample has other DNA sequences that encode this CDR3 too. The gene calls are TRBV27 and TRBJ1-1; D is undetermined. The CDR3 has 13 amino acids. Trimming cost V 3 bases and J 2 bases, with 7 bases left between them. Germline CDR1 and CDR2: MNHEY and SMNVEV (reference sequence). This chain's CDR3 is CASSFSPNTEAFF. In DNA form, the CDR3 reads TGTGCCAGCAGTTTCTCCCCTAACACTGAAGCTTTCTTT.

The chain links TRBV2 to TRBJ2-7; D is uncertain. V was shortened by 3 bases and J by 6 bases, with 18 bases between the two germline ends. The CDR3 covers 15 residues. Germline V gene sequence: CDR1 SNHLY, CDR2 FYNNEI. The CDR3 DNA sequence: TGTGCCAGCAGTGAGGTCACCGCTCTAGGTGCCGAGCAGTACTTC. Protein: CASSEVTALGAEQYF.

The chain recombines TRBV9 with TRBJ2-5; 7 bases are a match to TRBD2. The germline CDR1 and CDR2 sequences are SGDLS and YYNGEE. The CDR3 has 15 residues. After removal of 0 bases from V and 9 bases from J, the junction contained 11 bases not matched to a gene. CDR3 residues: CASSVDPVSRGAQYF. The CDR3 nucleotides are TGTGCCAGCAGCGTAGACCCCGTATCCCGGGGGGCCCAGTACTTC.

The chain joins TRBV4-1 to TRBJ1-1; no reliable D call. Trimming shortened V by 0 bases and J by 0 bases, and 11 bases separated the two germline ends. Germline V gene data show CDR1 as MGHRA and CDR2 as YSYEKL. The CDR3 covers 16 residues. CDR3 sequence reads: CASSQDRTVMNTEAFF. The CDR3 region has the DNA TGCGCCAGCAGCCAAGATAGAACAGTCATGAACACTGAAGCTTTCTTT.